This is a list of T cell receptor beta chains from one sample in a study of CD8 T cells in Susac syndrome. From the immunoSEQ multiplex PCR reads, TCRdb called clonotypes with MiXCR, one entry per CDR3 protein. This sample yields approximately 300,000 distinct CDR3 sequences, of which roughly 90% are seen a single time; roughly 0.2% belongs to the top ten. The sequenced material came from CD8+ T cells from PBMCs. Source of these receptors: a human donor with multiple sclerosis. Both conserved end residues are part of each CDR3. The order of the fields is clone size, V gene, J gene, D gene, CDR3 protein, CDR3 DNA. A D gene is named only where the DNA matches it firmly. Clone sizes are given selectively: once, few, many, or a class where the clone is expanded.

>NA|TRBV28|TRBJ2-4|NA
CASSLIQGGGDIQYF
TGTGCCAGCAGTTTGATCCAGGGAGGAGGAGACATTCAGTACTTC
>NA|TRBV5-1|TRBJ2-2|NA
CASRRAPNTGELFF
TGCGCCAGCAGGCGCGCCCCGAACACCGGGGAGCTGTTTTTT
>NA|TRBV6-2/TRBV6-3|TRBJ1-1|NA
CASSYSLSVGGAFF
TGTGCCAGCAGTTACTCCTTATCGGTCGGGGGAGCTTTCTTT
>NA|TRBV27|TRBJ2-1|NA
CASSGDSLDVLSSYNEQFF
TGTGCCAGCAGTGGTGACTCCCTAGATGTCTTAAGCTCCTACAATGAGCAGTTCTTC
>NA|TRBV20-1|TRBJ2-2|NA
CSARDLGESGELFF
TGCAGTGCTAGAGATTTGGGGGAGTCCGGGGAGCTGTTTTTT
>NA|TRBV6-2/TRBV6-3|TRBJ2-3|NA
CASSYSGNGFGTDTQYF
TGTGCCAGCAGTTACTCAGGGAACGGGTTCGGCACAGATACGCAGTATTTT
>NA|TRBV7-9|TRBJ2-7|NA
CASSLRESYEQYF
TGTGCCAGCAGTCTTAGGGAGAGCTACGAGCAGTACTTC
>NA|TRBV4-3|TRBJ2-5|TRBD2
CASSQDRTSKETQYF
TGCGCCAGCAGCCAAGACCGGACTAGCAAAGAGACCCAGTACTTC
>NA|TRBV6-6|TRBJ1-1|NA
CASGPLGWTEAFF
TGTGCCAGCGGACCCTTAGGGTGGACTGAAGCTTTCTTT
>NA|TRBV20-1|TRBJ1-1|NA
CSARDLGTQAFF
TGCAGTGCTAGAGATTTGGGGACACAAGCTTTCTTT
>NA|TRBV3-1|TRBJ2-6|TRBD2
CASRRMSLSGGHSGANVLTF
TGTGCCAGCAGACGGATGAGCCTTAGCGGGGGGCACTCTGGGGCCAACGTCCTGACTTTC
>NA|TRBV29-1|TRBJ2-1|NA
CSVNGIPRNNEQFF
TGCAGCGTAAATGGGATCCCTAGGAACAATGAGCAGTTCTTC
>once|TRBV10-3|TRBJ2-1|NA
CAISEVGNSYNEQFF
TGTGCCATCAGTGAGGTGGGGAACTCCTACAATGAGCAGTTCTTC
>NA|TRBV2|TRBJ2-2|NA
CASSEWAGKPTGELFF
TGTGCCAGCAGTGAATGGGCAGGGAAGCCCACCGGGGAGCTGTTTTTT
>NA|TRBV7-2|TRBJ1-5|NA
CASSLNPLALPSNQPQHF
TGTGCCAGCAGCTTAAATCCTCTCGCCCTTCCCTCCAATCAGCCCCAGCATTTT
>NA|TRBV7-9|TRBJ2-7|TRBD1
CASSPRNSIRGRTPYEQYF
TGTGCCAGCAGCCCTCGTAACAGTATCAGGGGGAGAACTCCCTACGAGCAGTACTTC
>NA|TRBV7-9|TRBJ2-5|TRBD2
CASSLGPAGGPQETQYF
TGTGCCAGCAGCTTAGGCCCAGCGGGGGGGCCGCAAGAGACCCAGTACTTC
>NA|TRBV12-3/TRBV12-4|TRBJ1-5|TRBD1
CASSRDRLSNQPQHF
TGTGCCAGCAGTCGGGACAGACTTAGCAATCAGCCCCAGCATTTT
>NA|TRBV9|TRBJ2-2|TRBD2
CASSSPLAENTGELFF
TGTGCCAGCAGCTCTCCGCTAGCGGAGAACACCGGGGAGCTGTTTTTT
>NA|TRBV24-1|TRBJ2-7|NA
CATSGGTAAPYEQYF
TGTGCCACCAGTGGCGGGACAGCGGCACCCTACGAGCAGTACTTC
>NA|TRBV27|TRBJ1-1|NA
CASSSLPAVNTEAFF
TGTGCCAGCAGTTCCCTGCCGGCAGTGAACACTGAAGCTTTCTTT
>NA|TRBV13|TRBJ2-1|NA
CASSLAGLNEQFF
TGTGCCAGCAGCTTAGCGGGACTCAATGAGCAGTTCTTC
>NA|TRBV28|TRBJ2-1|NA
CASRYRAYNEQFF
TGTGCCAGCAGGTACAGGGCCTACAATGAGCAGTTCTTC
>NA|TRBV27|TRBJ2-4|NA
CASSLSPKNIQYF
TGTGCCAGCAGTTTATCACCCAAAAACATTCAGTACTTC
>NA|TRBV6-2/TRBV6-3|TRBJ2-7|NA
CASSSGVRSFSYEQYF
TGTGCCAGCAGTTCGGGAGTTCGGTCCTTTTCCTACGAGCAGTACTTC
>NA|TRBV14|TRBJ2-7|NA
CASSRTVSYEQYF
TGTGCCAGCAGCCGAACGGTCTCCTACGAGCAGTACTTC
>NA|TRBV15|TRBJ2-7|NA
CATSSREAYEQYF
TGTGCCACCAGCAGTAGAGAGGCCTACGAGCAGTACTTC
>once|TRBV5-1|TRBJ1-1|NA
CASSRVGATEAFF
TGCGCCAGCAGCAGGGTTGGTGCCACTGAAGCTTTCTTT
>few|TRBV24-1|TRBJ2-2|NA
CATSDFSDSFGELFF
TGTGCCACCAGTGATTTCTCGGACAGCTTCGGGGAGCTGTTTTTT